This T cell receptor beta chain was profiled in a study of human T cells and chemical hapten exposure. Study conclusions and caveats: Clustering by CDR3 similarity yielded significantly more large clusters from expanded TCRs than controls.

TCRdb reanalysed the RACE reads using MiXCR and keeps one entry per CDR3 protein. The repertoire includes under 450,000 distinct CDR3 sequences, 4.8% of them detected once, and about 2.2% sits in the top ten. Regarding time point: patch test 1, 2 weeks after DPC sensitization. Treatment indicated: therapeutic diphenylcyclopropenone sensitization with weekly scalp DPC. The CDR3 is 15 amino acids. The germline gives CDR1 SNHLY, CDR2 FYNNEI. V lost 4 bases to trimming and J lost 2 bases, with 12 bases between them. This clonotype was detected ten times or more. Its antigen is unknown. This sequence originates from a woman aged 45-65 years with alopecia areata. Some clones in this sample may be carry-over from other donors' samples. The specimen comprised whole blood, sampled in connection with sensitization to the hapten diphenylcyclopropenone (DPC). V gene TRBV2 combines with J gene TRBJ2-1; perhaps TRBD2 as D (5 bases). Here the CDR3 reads CASSGEGRTYNEQFF. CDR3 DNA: TGTGCCAGCAGTGGTGAGGGAAGGACCTACAATGAGCAGTTCTTC.